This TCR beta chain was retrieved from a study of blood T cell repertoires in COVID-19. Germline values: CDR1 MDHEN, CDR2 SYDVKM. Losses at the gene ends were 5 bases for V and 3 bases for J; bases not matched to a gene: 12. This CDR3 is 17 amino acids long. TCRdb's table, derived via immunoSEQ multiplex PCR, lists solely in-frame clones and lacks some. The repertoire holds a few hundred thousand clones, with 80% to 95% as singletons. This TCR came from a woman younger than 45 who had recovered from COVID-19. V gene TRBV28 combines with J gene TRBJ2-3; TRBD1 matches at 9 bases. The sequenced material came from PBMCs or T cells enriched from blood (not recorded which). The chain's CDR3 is CASSPGTGILGTDTQYF. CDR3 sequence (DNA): TGTGCCAGCAGTCCCGGGACAGGGATATTGGGTACAGATACGCAGTATTTT.